The T cell receptor beta chain under discussion was sequenced for a study of blood T cell repertoires in COVID-19 (TCRdb year 2020). Notes on the research overall: Samples covering the acute and convalescent phases of COVID-19 were provided by collaborators in the United States, Italy and Spain. The material from the prospective study consisted of cDNA or gDNA derived from T cells, B-cell-depleted T cells, or PBMCs. Subjects who had been exposed to COVID-19, were actively infected with it, or had recovered from it provided the deeply sampled blood TCRbeta repertoires that made up the dataset. A freely available public database, intended as a resource for researchers studying the immune response to SARS-CoV-2, is where the repertoires were released. Samples were obtained from the ongoing ImmuneRACE study (first 160 participants) and from 1,000 to 1,500 subjects provided by 6 global collaborators. Sample metadata almost always included a de-identified subject ID, COVID-19 status, age in years and sex. Where available, HLA class I and class II types were obtained from metadata supplied by the sample provider rather than from assay-based typing.

Whole blood was collected in K2EDTA tubes by collaborating institutions according to the institutions' own protocols. Collaborator samples were shipped for TCRbeta analysis as frozen whole blood, isolated PBMCs, or DNA extracted from either sample type. TCRbeta CDR3 regions were amplified from genomic DNA by means of the immunoSEQ Assay, a bias-controlled multiplex PCR. The study's own analysis went as follows. The number of nucleated cells in each sample was estimated from the amplification of reference gene primers within the assay. Sequence reads were collapsed and filtered to measure the absolute abundance of every unique TCRbeta CDR3 rearrangement. For each sample, productive Simpson clonality was calculated as the square root of Simpson's diversity index across productive rearrangements. The table was pulled from immuneACCESS by TCRdb, which kept in-frame rearrangements only. Such tables lose some clones; where checked, under half of the loss comes from unresolved V genes, and the rest has no known cause. The D gene and trimming were derived from the DNA, and the V and J assignments and clone size from that table. The sample table records 65,000 to 95,000 clones; around 88% of these occur just once. The top ten constitute around 7.9% of the sample.

Comments on this clone: Its recognized antigen is unknown. No base-level quality is on record; no much larger clone is a single base apart.

On the study overall, not on this receptor specifically: The amount of clinical and demographic metadata varied by source and participant and was provided uncurated.

From the cysteine through the phenylalanine, the CDR3 covers 11 amino acids. The entry retains the CDR3 DNA only, 33 bases that are in frame from base 1. The material sequenced was peripheral blood. The TCR originated in a man younger than 45 with acute or convalescent COVID-19. The chain couples TRBV1 to TRBJ2-2; TRBD2 is the table's D call and was not checked against the DNA. TRBV1 constitutes a pseudogene. The base sequence is TGCACCAGCAAAACTAGCGGGGAGCTGTTTTTT. Translated, it reads CTSKTSGELFF.